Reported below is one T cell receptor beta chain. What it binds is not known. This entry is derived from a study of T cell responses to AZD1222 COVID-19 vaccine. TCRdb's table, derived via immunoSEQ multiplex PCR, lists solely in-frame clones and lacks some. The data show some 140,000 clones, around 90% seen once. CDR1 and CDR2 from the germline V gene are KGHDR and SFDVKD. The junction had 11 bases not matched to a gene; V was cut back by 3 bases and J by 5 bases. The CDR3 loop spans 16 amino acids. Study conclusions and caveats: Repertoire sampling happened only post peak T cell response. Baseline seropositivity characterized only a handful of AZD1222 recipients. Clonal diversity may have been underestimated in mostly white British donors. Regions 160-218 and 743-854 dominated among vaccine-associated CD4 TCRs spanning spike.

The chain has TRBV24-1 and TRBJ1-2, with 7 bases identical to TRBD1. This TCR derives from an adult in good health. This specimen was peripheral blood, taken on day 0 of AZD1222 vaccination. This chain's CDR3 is CATSDRRWTGSYGYTF. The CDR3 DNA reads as TGTGCCACCAGTGATCGGCGCTGGACAGGATCTTATGGCTACACCTTC.